This TCR beta chain emerged from a study of cytomegalovirus exposure and HLA in healthy donors. Study-level background: The approximately 120 million unique TCR beta sequences, from about 170 million T cells, were found by an earlier analysis. The study's findings and limits: The majority of CMV-associated TCR beta chains were reported as apparently HLA-restricted in a later analysis. In a later analysis, across HLA loci, associated TCR counts were highest for DRB1, lowest for HLA-C. Compared with the roughly 700-donor mean, an Asian-associated ancestry cluster reportedly had fewer N-insertions, according to a later analysis.

The CDR3 runs to 15 residues. Trimming shortened V by 0 bases and J by 4 bases, and 12 bases separated the two germline ends. Germline lookup yields CDR1 LNHNV and CDR2 YYDKDF (reference sequence). In the PCR, 60 Vbeta and 13 Jbeta primers were used. Sequencing used immunoSEQ multiplex PCR; TCRdb keeps in-frame clones, though not all of them. Here the sample spans more than 95,000 clones, around three quarters being singletons. Comments on this clone: The antigen is unknown.

The genes are TRBV15 and TRBJ2-5; D unresolved. This TCR came from a woman aged 50 to 60 in good health and CMV-seronegative. The sample comprised PBMCs. The CDR3, as DNA: TGTGCCACCAGCAGAGAGGCTGCGGTCGTAGAGACCCAGTACTTC. Its protein is CATSREAAVVETQYF.